This is a list of T cell receptor beta chains from one sample in a study of T-cell memory formation after mild COVID-19. In TCRdb, the 5' RACE reads were re-called with MiXCR into one record per CDR3 protein. This table holds roughly 110,000 distinct CDR3 sequences, around 14% found once. Sequenced material: PBMCs or a T cell subset sorted from them (not recorded which). Every receptor here comes from a man aged 18 to 35 who had mild COVID-19 (a few samples of this study predate the infection). Cell type and time point are not known. Both conserved end residues are part of each CDR3. The D gene is left open where the match is weak. Clone size is not always given. Where it is, it says once, few, many or a class for expanded clones.

J	D	V	size	DNA	CDR3
TRBJ2-5	-	TRBV9	few	TGTGCCAGCAGCACACAGGGCAGGAGACAAGAGACCCAGTACTTC	CASSTQGRRQETQYF
TRBJ2-2	-	TRBV18	many	TGTGCCAGCTCACCAGGGTACACCGGGGAGCTGTTTTTT	CASSPGYTGELFF
TRBJ2-7	-	TRBV6-5	-	TGTGCCAGCAGTTACGCCGGGGCCAACGAGCAGTACTTC	CASSYAGANEQYF
TRBJ1-2	-	TRBV7-9	many	TGTGCCAGCAGCTCACCCGCGGGTGCCTATGGCTACACCTTC	CASSSPAGAYGYTF
TRBJ2-1	-	TRBV12-3/TRBV12-4	-	TGTGCCAGCAGTTCAGTTGTCGGAAGCTCCTACAATGAGCAGTTCTTC	CASSSVVGSSYNEQFF
TRBJ1-5	TRBD1	TRBV12-3/TRBV12-4	few	TGTGCCAGCAGTTTAAGGGGGCCGAATCAGCCCCAGCATTTT	CASSLRGPNQPQHF
TRBJ2-1	TRBD1	TRBV12-5	few	TGTGCTAGTGGTCCCGGGACAGGGATCAATGAGCAGTTCTTC	CASGPGTGINEQFF
TRBJ2-2	TRBD2	TRBV7-3	few	TGTGCCAGCAGCTCATCCGGGACTAGCGGGGGCGCCGGGGAGCTGTTTTTT	CASSSSGTSGGAGELFF
TRBJ2-3	-	TRBV5-1	-	TGCGCCAGCAGCTTACGGGGCCCAGATACGCAGTATTTT	CASSLRGPDTQYF
TRBJ1-4	TRBD1	TRBV12-3/TRBV12-4	-	TGTGCCAGCAGTCCAACAGGGGGTAATGAAAAACTGTTTTTT	CASSPTGGNEKLFF
TRBJ1-2	-	TRBV7-9	-	TGTGCCAGCAGCGCCACTTGGGCGTATGGCTACACCTTC	CASSATWAYGYTF
TRBJ2-1	TRBD2	TRBV7-8	many	TGTGCCAGCGATCCGCTAGCGGGGGGTTCACTTCCCTACAATGAGCAGTTCTTC	CASDPLAGGSLPYNEQFF
TRBJ1-2	-	TRBV7-9	few	TGTGCCAGCAGCTTAGCCCCAGCTAACTATGGCTACACCTTC	CASSLAPANYGYTF
TRBJ2-2	TRBD1	TRBV4-1	-	TGCGCCAGCAGCCCGAGACAGGGGGCTACCGGGGAGCTGTTTTTT	CASSPRQGATGELFF
TRBJ2-2	-	TRBV4-1	-	TGCGCCAGCAGCCTCACAATCAATGGGGCCGGAGTCACCGGGGAGCTGTTTTTT	CASSLTINGAGVTGELFF
TRBJ2-2	TRBD2	TRBV5-1	many	TGCGCCAGCATCTCGGGACTAGGAGCCACCGGGGAGCTGTTTTTT	CASISGLGATGELFF
TRBJ2-5	TRBD1	TRBV15	-	TGTGCCACCAGCAGAGATTCAGGGGGCGCCGGGGAGACCCAGTACTTC	CATSRDSGGAGETQYF
TRBJ2-2	-	TRBV20-1	-	TGCAGTGCTAAGGGGAGGAACACCGGGGAGCTGTTTTTT	CSAKGRNTGELFF
TRBJ1-2	-	TRBV7-9	few	TGTGCCAGCAGCTTAGGGGCGGGGTTATATGGCTACACCTTC	CASSLGAGLYGYTF
TRBJ2-1	-	TRBV20-1	few	TGCAGTGCTTTAGAGCATCCTGAGCAGTTCTTC	CSALEHPEQFF
TRBJ2-5	-	TRBV5-1	many	TGCGCCAGCAGCTCGGACAACCAAGAGACCCAGTACTTC	CASSSDNQETQYF
TRBJ2-2	TRBD2	TRBV20-1	many	TGCAGTGCTAGAGATGGGGGACTAGCATCCGGGGAGCTGTTTTTT	CSARDGGLASGELFF
TRBJ2-7	-	TRBV10-3	few	TGTGCCATCAGTGTGCAGCTTAGCTACGAGCAGTACTTC	CAISVQLSYEQYF